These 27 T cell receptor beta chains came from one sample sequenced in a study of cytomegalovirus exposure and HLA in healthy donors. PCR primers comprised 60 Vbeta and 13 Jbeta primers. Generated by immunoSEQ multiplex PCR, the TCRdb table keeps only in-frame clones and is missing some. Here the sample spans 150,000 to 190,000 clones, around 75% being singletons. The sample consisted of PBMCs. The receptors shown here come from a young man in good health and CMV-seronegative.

The CDR3 nucleotides are TGTGCCAGCAGCGGACAGGGTATCCCCGGGGAGCTGTTTTTT. Its translation: CASSGQGIPGELFF. The V and J genes are TRBV7-2 and TRBJ2-2; 8 bases fit TRBD1. The CDR3 runs to 14 residues. The ends lost 5 bases at V and 6 bases at J; junction bases unmatched: 5. Germline CDR1 is SGHTA and CDR2 is FQGNSA.

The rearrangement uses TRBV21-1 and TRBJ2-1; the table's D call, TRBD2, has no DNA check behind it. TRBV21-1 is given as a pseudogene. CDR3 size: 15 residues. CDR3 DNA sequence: TGTGCCAGCAGCCGTTGGGCGGGAGCCTACAATGAGCAGTTCTTC. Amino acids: CASSRWAGAYNEQFF.

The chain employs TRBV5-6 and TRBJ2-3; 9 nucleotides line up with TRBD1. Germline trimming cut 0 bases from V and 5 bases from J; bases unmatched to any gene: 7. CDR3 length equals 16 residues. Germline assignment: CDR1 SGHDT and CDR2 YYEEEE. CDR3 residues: CASSLGQGVVQDTQYF. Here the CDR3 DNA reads TGTGCCAGCAGCTTGGGACAGGGGGTCGTTCAAGATACGCAGTATTTT.

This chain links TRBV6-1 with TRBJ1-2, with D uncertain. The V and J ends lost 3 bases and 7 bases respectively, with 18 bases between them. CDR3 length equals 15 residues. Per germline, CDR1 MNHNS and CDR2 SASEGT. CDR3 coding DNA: TGTGCCAGCAGTGAGCTAGACGGTCGCAGCGGTGGCTACACCTTC. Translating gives CASSELDGRSGGYTF.

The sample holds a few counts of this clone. The CDR3, as DNA: TGTGCCAGCAGTGAGGGGGGGCTGAAGTTCTTC. It codes for CASSEGGLKFF. The J gene is TRBJ2-1, the V gene TRBV2, with TRBD2 as a possible D gene (7 bases). This CDR3 has 11 residues. Germline CDR1 and CDR2: SNHLY and FYNNEI. V dropped 3 bases and J dropped 14 bases, with 11 bases sitting between them.

The CDR3 DNA follows: TGTGCCAGCAGCGTAGTCGGTGGAAACACCATATATTTT. Its protein is CASSVVGGNTIYF. The V call is TRBV9, the J call TRBJ1-3, with D uncertain. Deletions cut 0 bases from V and 3 bases from J, with 4 bases between. Germline CDR1 SGDLS, CDR2 YYNGEE. This CDR3 spans 13 amino acids.

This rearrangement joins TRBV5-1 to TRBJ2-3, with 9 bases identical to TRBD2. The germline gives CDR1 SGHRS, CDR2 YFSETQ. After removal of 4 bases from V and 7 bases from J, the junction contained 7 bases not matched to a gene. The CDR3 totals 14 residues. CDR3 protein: CASSVVAGVNTQYF. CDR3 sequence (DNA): TGCGCCAGCAGCGTGGTAGCGGGAGTGAATACGCAGTATTTT.

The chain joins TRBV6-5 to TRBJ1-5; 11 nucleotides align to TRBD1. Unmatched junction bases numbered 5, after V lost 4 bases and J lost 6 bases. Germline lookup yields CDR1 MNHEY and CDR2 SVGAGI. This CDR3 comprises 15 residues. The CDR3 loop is CASSSGQGAVQPQHF. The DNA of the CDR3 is TGTGCCAGCAGTTCCGGACAGGGGGCAGTTCAGCCCCAGCATTTT.

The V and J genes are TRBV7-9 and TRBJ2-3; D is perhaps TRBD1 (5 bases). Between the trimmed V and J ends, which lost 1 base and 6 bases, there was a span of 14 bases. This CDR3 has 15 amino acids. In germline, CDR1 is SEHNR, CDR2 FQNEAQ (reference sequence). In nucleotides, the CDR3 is TGTGCCAGCAGCTTAGGACAGACCTCAGGGGATACGCAGTATTTT. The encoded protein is CASSLGQTSGDTQYF.

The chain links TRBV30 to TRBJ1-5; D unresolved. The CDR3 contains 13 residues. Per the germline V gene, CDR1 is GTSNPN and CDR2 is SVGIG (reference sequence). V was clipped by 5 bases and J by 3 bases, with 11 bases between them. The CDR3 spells CAWSSGDNQPQHF. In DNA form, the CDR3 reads TGTGCCTGGTCGAGTGGAGACAATCAGCCCCAGCATTTT.

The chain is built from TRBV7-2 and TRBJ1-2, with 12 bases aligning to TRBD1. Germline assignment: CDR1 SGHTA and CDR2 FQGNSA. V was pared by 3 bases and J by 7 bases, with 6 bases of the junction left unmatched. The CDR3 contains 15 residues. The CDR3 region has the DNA TGTGCCAGCAGCTTCTCGGGACAGGGGGCTGGTGGCTACACCTTC. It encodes CASSFSGQGAGGYTF.

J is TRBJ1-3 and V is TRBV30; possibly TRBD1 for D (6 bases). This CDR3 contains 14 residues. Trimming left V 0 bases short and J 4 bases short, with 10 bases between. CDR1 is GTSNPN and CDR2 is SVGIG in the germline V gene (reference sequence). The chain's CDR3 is CAWSVRGGGNTIYF. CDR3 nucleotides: TGTGCCTGGAGTGTACGAGGGGGAGGAAACACCATATATTTT.

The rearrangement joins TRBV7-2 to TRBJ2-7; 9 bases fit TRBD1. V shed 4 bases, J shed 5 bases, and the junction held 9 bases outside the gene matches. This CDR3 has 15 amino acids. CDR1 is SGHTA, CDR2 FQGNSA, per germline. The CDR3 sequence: CASSSFGTGSHEQYF. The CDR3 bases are TGTGCCAGCAGCTCATTTGGGACAGGGAGCCACGAGCAGTACTTC. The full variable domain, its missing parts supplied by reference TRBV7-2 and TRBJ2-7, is GAGVSQSPSNKVTEKGKDVELRCDPISGHTALYWYRQSLGQGLEFLIYFQGNSAPDKSGLPSDRFSAERTGGSVSTLTIQRTQQEDSAVYLCASSSFGTGSHEQYFGPGTRLTVT.

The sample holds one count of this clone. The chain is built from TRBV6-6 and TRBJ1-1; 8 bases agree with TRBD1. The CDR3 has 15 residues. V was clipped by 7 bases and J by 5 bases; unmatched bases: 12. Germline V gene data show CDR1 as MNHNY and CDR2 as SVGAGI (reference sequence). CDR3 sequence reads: CASNPRGQGRTEAFF. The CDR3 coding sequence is TGTGCCAGCAACCCCCGAGGACAGGGTAGGACTGAAGCTTTCTTT.

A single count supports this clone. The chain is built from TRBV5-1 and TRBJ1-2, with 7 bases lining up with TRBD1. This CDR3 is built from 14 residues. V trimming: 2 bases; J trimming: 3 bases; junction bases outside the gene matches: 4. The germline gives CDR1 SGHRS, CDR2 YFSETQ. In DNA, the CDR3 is TGCGCCAGCAGCTTCGTAACAGGGGACTATGGCTACACCTTC. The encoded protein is CASSFVTGDYGYTF. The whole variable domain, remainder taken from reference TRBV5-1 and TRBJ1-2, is KAGVTQTPRYLIKTRGQQVTLSCSPISGHRSVSWYQQTPGQGLQFLFEYFSETQRNKGNFPGRFSGRQFSNSRSEMNVSTLELGDSALYLCASSFVTGDYGYTFGSGTRLTVV.

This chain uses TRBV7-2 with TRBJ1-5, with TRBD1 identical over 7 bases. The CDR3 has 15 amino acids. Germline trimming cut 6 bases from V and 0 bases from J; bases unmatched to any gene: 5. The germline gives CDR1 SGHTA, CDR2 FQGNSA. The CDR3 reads CASRPDRYSNQPQHF. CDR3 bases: TGTGCCAGCAGACCGGACAGGTATAGCAATCAGCCCCAGCATTTT.

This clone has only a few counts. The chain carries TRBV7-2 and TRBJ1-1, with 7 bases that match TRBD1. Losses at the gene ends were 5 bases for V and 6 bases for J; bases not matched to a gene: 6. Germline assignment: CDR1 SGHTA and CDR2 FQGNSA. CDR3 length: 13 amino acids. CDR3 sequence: CASSLTGFAEAFF. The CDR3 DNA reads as TGTGCCAGCAGCCTGACAGGGTTCGCTGAAGCTTTCTTT.

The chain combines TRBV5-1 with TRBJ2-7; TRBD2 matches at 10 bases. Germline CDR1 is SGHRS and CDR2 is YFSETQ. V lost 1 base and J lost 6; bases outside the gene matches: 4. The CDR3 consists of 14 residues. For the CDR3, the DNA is TGCGCCAGCAGCTTGATCGCTAGCGGGAGCGAGCAGTACTTC. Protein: CASSLIASGSEQYF.

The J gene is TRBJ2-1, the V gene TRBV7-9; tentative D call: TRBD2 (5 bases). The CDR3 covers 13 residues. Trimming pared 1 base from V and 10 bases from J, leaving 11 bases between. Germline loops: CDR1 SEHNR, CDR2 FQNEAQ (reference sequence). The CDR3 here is CASSLGENAEQFF. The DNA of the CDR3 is TGTGCCAGCAGCTTAGGGGAGAATGCCGAGCAGTTCTTC.

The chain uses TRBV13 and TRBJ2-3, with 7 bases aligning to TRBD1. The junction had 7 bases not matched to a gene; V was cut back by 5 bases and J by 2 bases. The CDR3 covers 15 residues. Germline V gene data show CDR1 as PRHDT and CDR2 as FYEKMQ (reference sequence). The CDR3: CASSQTGVPTDTQYF. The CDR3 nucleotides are TGTGCCAGCAGCCAAACAGGGGTCCCCACAGATACGCAGTATTTT. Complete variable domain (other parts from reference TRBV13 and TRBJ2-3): AAGVIQSPRHLIKEKRETATLKCYPIPRHDTVYWYQQGPGQDPQFLISFYEKMQSDKGSIPDRFSAQQFSDYHSELNMSSLELGDSALYFCASSQTGVPTDTQYFGPGTRLTVL.

This CDR3 reads CASSASGSGDTQYF. The CDR3 region has the DNA TGTGCCAGCAGCGCTAGCGGGAGTGGGGATACGCAGTATTTT. This chain joins TRBV9 and TRBJ2-3; the match to TRBD2 covers 10 bases. This CDR3 region has 14 residues. The junction had 4 bases not matched to a gene; V was cut back by 3 bases and J by 6 bases. Germline V gene lookup returns CDR1 SGDLS and CDR2 YYNGEE.

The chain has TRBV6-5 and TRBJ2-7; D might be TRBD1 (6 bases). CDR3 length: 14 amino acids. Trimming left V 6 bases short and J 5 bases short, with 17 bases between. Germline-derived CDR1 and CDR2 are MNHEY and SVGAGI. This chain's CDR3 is CASSLRTEYHEQYF. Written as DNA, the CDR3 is TGTGCCAGCAGCCTACGGACAGAATATCACGAGCAGTACTTC.

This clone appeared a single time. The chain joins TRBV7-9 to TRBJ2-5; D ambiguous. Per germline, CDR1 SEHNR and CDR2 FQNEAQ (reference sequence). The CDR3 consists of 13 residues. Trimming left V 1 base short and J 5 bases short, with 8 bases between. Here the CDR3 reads CASSLGSEETQYF. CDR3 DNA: TGTGCCAGCAGCTTAGGAAGTGAGGAGACCCAGTACTTC.

The CDR3 DNA is TGTGCCAGCTCACCAAATAGCGTTGGCGACACTGAAGCTTTCTTT. This translates into CASSPNSVGDTEAFF. The chain uses TRBV18 and TRBJ1-1; D is undetermined. The germline V gene encodes CDR1 KGHSH and CDR2 LQKENI. The CDR3 extends over 15 amino acids. V was shortened by 2 bases and J by 3 bases, with 13 bases between the two germline ends. Complete variable domain (other parts from reference TRBV18 and TRBJ1-1): NAGVMQNPRHLVRRRGQEARLRCSPMKGHSHVYWYRQLPEEGLKFMVYLQKENIIDESGMPKERFSAEFPKEGPSILRIQQVVRGDSAAYFCASSPNSVGDTEAFFGQGTRLTVV.

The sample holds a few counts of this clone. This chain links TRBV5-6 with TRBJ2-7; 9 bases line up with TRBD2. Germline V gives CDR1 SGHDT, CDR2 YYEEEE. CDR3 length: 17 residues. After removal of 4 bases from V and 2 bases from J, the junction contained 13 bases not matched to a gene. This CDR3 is CASSPRWLAGPTYEQYF. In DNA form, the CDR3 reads TGTGCCAGCAGCCCCCGATGGCTAGCGGGACCCACCTACGAGCAGTACTTC.

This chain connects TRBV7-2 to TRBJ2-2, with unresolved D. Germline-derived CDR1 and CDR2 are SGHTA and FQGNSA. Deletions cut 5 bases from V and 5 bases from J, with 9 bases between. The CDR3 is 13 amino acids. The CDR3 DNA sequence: TGTGCCAGCAGCGTAGTGAGGACCGGGGAGCTGTTTTTT. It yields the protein CASSVVRTGELFF. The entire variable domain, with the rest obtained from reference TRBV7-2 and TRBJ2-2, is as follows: GAGVSQSPSNKVTEKGKDVELRCDPISGHTALYWYRQSLGQGLEFLIYFQGNSAPDKSGLPSDRFSAERTGGSVSTLTIQRTQQEDSAVYLCASSVVRTGELFFGEGSRLTVL.

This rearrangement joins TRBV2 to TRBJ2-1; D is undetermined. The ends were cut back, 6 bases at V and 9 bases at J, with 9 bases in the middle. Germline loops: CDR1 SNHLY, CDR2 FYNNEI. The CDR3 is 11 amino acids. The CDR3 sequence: CASSPLSEQFF. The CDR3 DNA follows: TGTGCCAGCAGCCCGTTGAGTGAGCAGTTCTTC.